The sequence of this T cell receptor beta chain was determined in a study of T cell changes during pregnancy in multiple sclerosis. V lost 1 base and J lost 8, with 5 bases in between. Germline values: CDR1 KGHSH, CDR2 LQKENI. The CDR3 sequence is 12 residues long. Data came from immunoSEQ multiplex PCR; TCRdb stores just in-frame clones and leaves some out. The repertoire includes about 36,000 clones, about 88% of them detected once, and 0.5% to 0.65% sits in the top ten. The TCR originated in a female donor with multiple sclerosis, enrolled in a pregnancy study. This material consisted of CD4+ T cells from peripheral blood mononuclear cells, taken in the first trimester of pregnancy. The chain carries TRBV18 and TRBJ2-2, with D unclear. The CDR3: CASSPLRGELFF. CDR3 in DNA: TGTGCCAGCTCACCACTTCGGGGGGAGCTGTTTTTT.